These 29 T cell receptor beta chains originate from one sample sequenced in a study of blood T cells in healthy people across ages (dated by TCRdb to between 2014 and 2017). Library preparation used 5' RACE. Sequenced on an Illumina HiSeq 2500. A second about 7 to 12 cycle PCR used a sample-barcoded 5' primer and a J-beta primer mix. The public reads were quality trimmed at Q25 with fastp and then assembled into clones with MiXCR by TCRdb, keeping productive beta chains. A single entry per CDR3 protein holds the most common genes and DNA from its merged rows. The sample yields roughly 1,500,000 distinct CDR3 sequences; 30% to 35% were counted once. 10% to 12% of the sample goes to the ten largest clones. Sequencing was done on a sample of blood. The source of these receptors is a woman aged 30 to 39 in good health.

This clonotype was counted between two and nine times. The V call is TRBV27, the J call TRBJ2-1; 13 bases match TRBD2. The CDR3 contains 18 residues. After removal of 5 bases from V and 5 bases from J, the junction contained 12 bases not matched to a gene. CDR1 and CDR2 from the germline V gene are MNHEY and SMNVEV (reference sequence). The CDR3 is CASSLQTGTSGKNNEQFF. In nucleotides, the CDR3 is TGTGCCAGCAGTCTACAAACGGGGACTAGCGGGAAAAACAATGAGCAGTTCTTC.

This clonotype was picked up many times. The chain recombines TRBV29-1 with TRBJ2-3, with 8 bases that match TRBD1. Germline trimming cut 6 bases from V and 2 bases from J; bases unmatched to any gene: 4. The CDR3 has 13 amino acids. Germline CDR1 SQVTM, CDR2 ANQGSEA. DNA for the CDR3: TGCAGCGTCGGACAGGGAGACACAGATACGCAGTATTTT. It translates to CSVGQGDTDTQYF.

A few counts support this clonotype. This chain uses TRBV4-1 with TRBJ1-6, with TRBD1 matching 9 bases. This CDR3 spans 16 amino acids. The ends lost 4 bases at V and 3 bases at J; junction bases unmatched: 4. Germline V lookup: CDR1 MGHRA, CDR2 YSYEKL. The CDR3, as DNA: TGCGCCAGCAGCCCGCGACAGGGGGGCTATAATTCACCCCTCCACTTT. Encoded protein: CASSPRQGGYNSPLHF.

This clonotype was detected a few times. One end of the junction does not line up with germline, which may come from a read error. The J gene is TRBJ2-3, the V gene TRBV20-1; no clear D gene. The CDR3 consists of 15 residues. Germline V CDR1 and CDR2: DFQATT, SNEGSKA (reference sequence). This CDR3 reads CSATLAAPRTDTQYF. In DNA form, the CDR3 reads TGCAGCGCTACCCTGGCGGCTCCGCGCACAGATACGCAGTATTTT.

This clonotype showed up just once. V usage is TRBV20-1 and J usage is TRBJ2-1; no firm D call. Germline CDR1 reads DFQATT; CDR2 reads SNEGSKA (reference sequence). The V and J ends lost 3 bases and 12 bases respectively, with 9 bases between them. The CDR3 consists of 10 residues. This chain's CDR3 is CSARILGQFF. The CDR3 DNA follows: TGCAGTGCTAGGATTCTTGGGCAGTTCTTC.

This clonotype was seen many times. V and J are TRBV6-2 or TRBV6-3 and TRBJ2-1, with TRBD2 identical over 8 bases. Germline assignment: CDR1 MNHEY and CDR2 SVGEGT. V was pared by 0 bases and J by 3 bases, with 7 bases of the junction left unmatched. The CDR3 is 17 residues long. The chain's CDR3 is CASSYSAPAGVYNEQFF. CDR3 sequence (DNA): TGTGCCAGCAGTTACTCGGCCCCAGCGGGGGTCTACAATGAGCAGTTCTTC.

The chain couples TRBV19 to TRBJ2-1; TRBD1 matches 8 bases. CDR1 is LNHDA and CDR2 is SQIVND in the germline V gene (reference sequence). V lost 5 bases to trimming and J lost 15 bases; unmatched junction nucleotides: 12. The CDR3 covers 13 residues. The CDR3 region is CASSARQGTLPFF. The CDR3 coding sequence is TGTGCCAGTAGTGCCAGACAGGGGACCCTACCGTTCTTC. The full variable domain, with the rest looked up from reference TRBV19 and TRBJ2-1, is DGGITQSPKYLFRKEGQNVTLSCEQNLNHDAMYWYRQDPGQGLRLIYYSQIVNDFQKGDIAEGYSVSREKKESFPLTVTSAQKNPTAFYLCASSARQGTLPFFGPGTRLTVL.

The chain combines TRBV20-1 with TRBJ2-1, with a tentative D call TRBD1 (6 bases). The CDR3 totals 12 residues. The germline V gene encodes CDR1 DFQATT and CDR2 SNEGSKA (reference sequence). The V end was cut by 5 bases, the J end by 6 bases, with 11 bases between. Here the CDR3 DNA reads TGCAGTGCTCGACAGGTAACCAATGAGCAGTTCTTC. Protein product: CSARQVTNEQFF.

As concerns this clonotype: An end of the junction does not agree with germline; a read error may underlie this. This chain connects TRBV9 to TRBJ2-1; D is uncertain. The germline V gene has CDR1 SGDLS and CDR2 YYNGEE. The CDR3 covers 13 residues. The CDR3 sequence: CANSLSPHNEQFF. In DNA, the CDR3 is TGTGCCAACAGCCTTTCCCCCCACAATGAGCAGTTCTTC.

This rearrangement joins TRBV12-3 or TRBV12-4 to TRBJ1-2; TRBD1 matches at 7 bases. This CDR3 is 13 amino acids long. J was trimmed by 8 bases and V by 4 bases; bases with no gene match: 7. This chain's CDR3 is CASSSSTGTGYTF. The CDR3 nucleotides read TGTGCCAGCAGTTCCTCGACAGGGACCGGCTACACCTTC.

The chain uses TRBV2 and TRBJ2-6; no clear D. V lost 6 bases and J 9 bases, leaving 24 bases between the germline ends. The CDR3 spans 17 residues. Germline V gene lookup returns CDR1 SNHLY and CDR2 FYNNEI. CDR3 region: CASSSERPGAFGNVLTF. The DNA for the CDR3 is TGTGCCAGCAGCTCCGAAAGGCCGGGCGCATTTGGCAACGTCCTGACTTTC.

The chain couples TRBV20-1 to TRBJ1-1, with unresolved D. Germline-derived CDR1 and CDR2 are DFQATT and SNEGSKA (reference sequence). This CDR3 is 13 amino acids long. V shed 3 bases and J shed 3 bases, with 11 bases lying between them. The CDR3 DNA reads as TGCAGTGCTAGTAGCAGGAGACACACTGAAGCTTTCTTT. Translation: CSASSRRHTEAFF.

This clonotype was recorded a few times. CDR3: CSATAGRDDGYTF. In nucleotides, the CDR3 is TGCAGTGCTACTGCAGGGAGGGACGATGGCTACACCTTC. The chain joins TRBV20-1 to TRBJ1-2, with D possibly being TRBD1 (5 bases). The germline CDR1 and CDR2 sequences are DFQATT and SNEGSKA (reference sequence). V dropped 4 bases and J dropped 6 bases, with 15 bases sitting between them. This CDR3 spans 13 amino acids.

The chain combines TRBV14 with TRBJ1-6; 8 bases match TRBD1. Germline-derived CDR1 and CDR2 are SGHDN and FVKESK. Losses at the gene ends were 1 base for V and 4 bases for J; bases not matched to a gene: 3. This CDR3 contains 16 residues. CDR3 DNA: TGTGCCAGCAGCCAAGGTGACAGGGGTTATAATTCACCCCTCCACTTT. It codes for CASSQGDRGYNSPLHF.

The chain recombines TRBV6-5 with TRBJ1-1; D possibly corresponds to TRBD1 (6 bases). Per the germline V gene, CDR1 is MNHEY and CDR2 is SVGAGI. V was clipped by 6 bases and J by 4 bases, with 18 bases between them. The CDR3 runs 15 residues. In DNA, the CDR3 is TGTGCCAGCAGGAATCCAGGGGTTCGGGTCACTGAAGCTTTCTTT. This translates into CASRNPGVRVTEAFF.

The chain combines TRBV28 with TRBJ2-3; 13 bases map to TRBD2. Unmatched junction bases numbered 6, after V lost 6 bases and J lost 0 bases. This CDR3 region has 17 residues. Germline V CDR1 and CDR2: MDHEN, SYDVKM. The CDR3 loop is CASSRGLAGPSTDTQYF. CDR3 nucleotide sequence: TGTGCCAGCAGCCGGGGACTAGCGGGACCGAGCACAGATACGCAGTATTTT.

This clonotype was counted a single time. The J gene is TRBJ2-5, the V gene TRBV20-1; D possibly uses TRBD1 or TRBD2 (6 bases each). Trimming took off 4 bases at V and 5 bases at J, with 17 bases between the two ends. The CDR3 runs to 14 residues. From germline, CDR1 is DFQATT and CDR2 SNEGSKA (reference sequence). The CDR3 region is CSAKRQGTLETQYF. The CDR3 coding sequence is TGCAGTGCTAAGCGGCAGGGGACTCTGGAGACCCAGTACTTC.

The chain has TRBV20-1 and TRBJ1-4; D gene ambiguous. V was pared by 0 bases and J by 5 bases, with 10 bases between. CDR1 is DFQATT, CDR2 SNEGSKA, per germline (reference sequence). CDR3 length: 14 amino acids. In nucleotides, the CDR3 is TGCAGTGCTAGAGATTTGGGAGGGAATGAAAAACTGTTTTTT. The encoded protein is CSARDLGGNEKLFF.

To note about this clonotype: A much larger clone lies a single base off, so this may be a read error. V gene TRBV10-2 combines with J gene TRBJ2-7; 8 bases match TRBD1. The CDR3 length is 15 residues. The germline V gene encodes CDR1 WSHSY and CDR2 SAAADI. The CDR3 DNA reads TGCGCCAGCAGGGAGACGACAGGGGCCAACTACAAGCAGTACTTC. Translation: CASRETTGANYKQYF.

CDR3 protein: CASSQPGLRPPQYF. CDR3 in DNA: TGTGCCAGCAGCCAACCGGGACTTCGCCCCCCCCAGTACTTC. The V gene is TRBV14, the J gene TRBJ2-5; D possibly corresponds to TRBD2 (6 bases). Trimming cost V 2 bases and J 9 bases, with 16 bases left between them. The CDR3 totals 14 residues. CDR1 and CDR2 (germline): SGHDN, FVKESK.

This clonotype has ten or more counts. The junction departs from germline at one end; a sequencing error may be responsible. The gene calls are TRBV5-1 and TRBJ2-5; 9 nucleotides line up with TRBD2. The CDR3 runs 16 residues. The V gene's germline CDR1 is SGHRS and CDR2 YFSETQ. The CDR3 region has the DNA TGTGCCAGCAGCTTAGGGCTAGCGGGGACCCAAGAGACCCAGTACTTC. This sequence encodes CASSLGLAGTQETQYF. The whole variable domain, filled in from reference TRBV5-1 and TRBJ2-5, reads KAGVTQTPRYLIKTRGQQVTLSCSPISGHRSVSWYQQTPGQGLQFLFEYFSETQRNKGNFPGRFSGRQFSNSRSEMNVSTLELGDSALYLCASSLGLAGTQETQYFGPGTRLLVL.

This clonotype was observed a few times. This chain uses TRBV5-1 with TRBJ2-1; TRBD2 matches at 11 bases. J gave up 5 bases and V 4 bases, and 8 bases lay outside the gene matches. Per germline, CDR1 SGHRS and CDR2 YFSETQ. The CDR3 is made up of 16 amino acids. Written as DNA, the CDR3 is TGCGCCAGCAGCCCTAGCGGGGGGCCTCTGCACAATGAGCAGTTCTTC. This encodes CASSPSGGPLHNEQFF.

This clonotype was picked up many times. The chain combines TRBV18 with TRBJ2-7, with TRBD1 identical over 10 bases. This CDR3 region has 14 residues. From germline, CDR1 is KGHSH and CDR2 LQKENI. V lost 3 bases, J lost 4 bases, and 3 bases stayed unmatched. The CDR3 reads CASSPGTGEYEQYF. CDR3 bases: TGTGCCAGCTCACCCGGGACAGGGGAATACGAGCAGTACTTC.

The V gene is TRBV20-1, the J gene TRBJ2-7; 7 bases fit TRBD2. Germline CDR1 is DFQATT and CDR2 is SNEGSKA (reference sequence). The CDR3 sequence is 15 residues long. V lost 0 bases, J lost 3 bases, and 8 bases stayed unmatched. The chain's CDR3 is CSARDQGGSLYEQYF. CDR3 DNA: TGCAGTGCTAGAGATCAGGGCGGGAGCCTCTACGAGCAGTACTTC.

This rearrangement joins TRBV18 to TRBJ1-2; D is unresolved. V lost 2 bases, J lost 3 bases, and 10 bases lay in between. This CDR3 contains 14 residues. Germline lookup yields CDR1 KGHSH and CDR2 LQKENI. This chain's CDR3 is CASSPIDVDYGYTF. CDR3 sequence (DNA): TGTGCCAGCTCACCAATCGATGTGGACTATGGCTACACCTTC. The whole variable domain, filled in from reference TRBV18 and TRBJ1-2, reads NAGVMQNPRHLVRRRGQEARLRCSPMKGHSHVYWYRQLPEEGLKFMVYLQKENIIDESGMPKERFSAEFPKEGPSILRIQQVVRGDSAAYFCASSPIDVDYGYTFGSGTRLTVV.

In the case of this clonotype: Mismatch with germline at one junction end may stem from a read error. The chain links TRBV28 to TRBJ2-7; D is undetermined. The CDR3 sequence is 14 residues long. Germline V CDR1 and CDR2: MDHEN, SYDVKM. The CDR3 nucleotides read TGCGCCAGCAGTTGGTCCCGGTTCCCCTACGAGCAGTACTTC. Amino acid sequence: CASSWSRFPYEQYF. The full variable domain, in which reference TRBV28 and TRBJ2-7 provide the parts outside the CDR3, is DVKVTQSSRYLVKRTGEKVFLECVQDMDHENMFWYRQDPGLGLRLIYFSYDVKMKEKGDIPEGYSVSREKKERFSLILESASTNQTSMYLCASSWSRFPYEQYFGPGTRLTVT.

The chain recombines TRBV5-1 with TRBJ1-2; TRBD1 matches 9 bases. V shed 4 bases and J 8 bases; nucleotides not matched to a gene: 12. CDR1 is SGHRS and CDR2 is YFSETQ in the germline V gene. This CDR3 region has 15 residues. Written as DNA, the CDR3 is TGCGCCAGCAGCCCGCGGACAGGGGAGGTTTCGGGCTACACCTTC. Its translation is CASSPRTGEVSGYTF. The entire variable domain, with the rest obtained from reference TRBV5-1 and TRBJ1-2, is as follows: KAGVTQTPRYLIKTRGQQVTLSCSPISGHRSVSWYQQTPGQGLQFLFEYFSETQRNKGNFPGRFSGRQFSNSRSEMNVSTLELGDSALYLCASSPRTGEVSGYTFGSGTRLTVV.

A few counts support this clonotype. The V call is TRBV4-1, the J call TRBJ2-7; 9 nucleotides match TRBD2. The germline V gene encodes CDR1 MGHRA and CDR2 YSYEKL. After removal of 4 bases from V and 4 bases from J, the junction contained 14 bases not matched to a gene. The CDR3 is 17 residues long. CDR3 nucleotides: TGCGCCAGCAGCCCAGCGGAGGGCGGGACTAGCATGTACGAGCAGTACTTC. It codes for CASSPAEGGTSMYEQYF.

DNA for the CDR3: TGCAGTGCTAGACCTAGCGGGGGGCTGAACTACAATGAGCAGTTCTTC. The encoded protein is CSARPSGGLNYNEQFF. The genes are TRBV20-1 and TRBJ2-1, with 11 bases aligning to TRBD2. V was clipped by 2 bases and J by 3 bases; unmatched bases: 6. Per the germline V gene, CDR1 is DFQATT and CDR2 is SNEGSKA (reference sequence). There are 16 residues in the CDR3.